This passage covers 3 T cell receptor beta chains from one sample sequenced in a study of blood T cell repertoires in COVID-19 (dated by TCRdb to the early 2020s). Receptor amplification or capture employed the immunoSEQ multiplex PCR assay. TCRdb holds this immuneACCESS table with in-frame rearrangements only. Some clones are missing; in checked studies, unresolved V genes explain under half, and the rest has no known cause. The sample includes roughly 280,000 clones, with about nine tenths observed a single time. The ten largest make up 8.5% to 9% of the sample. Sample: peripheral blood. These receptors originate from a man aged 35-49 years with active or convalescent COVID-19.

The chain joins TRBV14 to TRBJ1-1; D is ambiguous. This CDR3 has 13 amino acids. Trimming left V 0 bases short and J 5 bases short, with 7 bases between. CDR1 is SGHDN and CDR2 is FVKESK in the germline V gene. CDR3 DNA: TGTGCCAGCAGCCAAGATCTTTTTACTGAAGCTTTCTTT. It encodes CASSQDLFTEAFF.

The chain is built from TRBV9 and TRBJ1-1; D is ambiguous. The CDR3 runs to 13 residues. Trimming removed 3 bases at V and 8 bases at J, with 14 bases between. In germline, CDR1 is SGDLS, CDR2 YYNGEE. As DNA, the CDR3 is TGTGCCAGCAGCGCCTTACCCCGGGTGGAAGCTTTCTTT. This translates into CASSALPRVEAFF.

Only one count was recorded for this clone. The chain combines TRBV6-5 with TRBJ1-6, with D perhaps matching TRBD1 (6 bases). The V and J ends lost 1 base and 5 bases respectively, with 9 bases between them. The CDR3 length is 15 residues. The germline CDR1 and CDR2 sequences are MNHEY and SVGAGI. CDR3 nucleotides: TGTGCCAGCAGTTACTGGACAGAAAATAATTCACCCCTCCACTTT. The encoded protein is CASSYWTENNSPLHF.